The source of this TCR beta chain is a study of cytomegalovirus exposure and HLA in healthy donors. Study results and limitations: Across donors, sequencing depth was assumed by presence/absence analyses to be roughly uniform.

Details on this clone: Its antigen is undetermined.

In the PCR, 60 Vbeta and 13 Jbeta primers were used. Using immunoSEQ multiplex PCR, the repertoire was profiled, and TCRdb retains in-frame clones only, with some absent. The sample holds 200,000 or so clones, 82% seen once. V was clipped by 3 bases and J by 0 bases, with 8 bases between them. Germline CDR1 reads KGHSH; CDR2 reads LQKENI. The CDR3 sequence is 14 residues long. This clonotype originated in a boy younger than 10 in good health and CMV-seronegative. The chain recombines TRBV18 with TRBJ1-1; D gene unclear. Material for sequencing was PBMCs. CDR3 region: CASSPSLLNTEAFF. CDR3 in DNA: TGTGCCAGCTCACCTAGCTTACTGAACACTGAAGCTTTCTTT.